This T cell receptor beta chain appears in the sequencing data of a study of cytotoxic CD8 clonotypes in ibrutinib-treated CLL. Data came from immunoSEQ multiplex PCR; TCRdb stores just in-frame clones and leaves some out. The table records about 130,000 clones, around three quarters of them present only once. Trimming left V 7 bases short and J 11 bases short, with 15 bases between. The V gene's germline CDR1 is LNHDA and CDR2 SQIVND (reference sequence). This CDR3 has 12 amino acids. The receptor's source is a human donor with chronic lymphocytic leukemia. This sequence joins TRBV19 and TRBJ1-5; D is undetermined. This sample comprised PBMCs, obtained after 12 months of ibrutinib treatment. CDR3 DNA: TGTGCCAGTAATTCTCTGGGCGGCGCCCAGCATTTT. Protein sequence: CASNSLGGAQHF.